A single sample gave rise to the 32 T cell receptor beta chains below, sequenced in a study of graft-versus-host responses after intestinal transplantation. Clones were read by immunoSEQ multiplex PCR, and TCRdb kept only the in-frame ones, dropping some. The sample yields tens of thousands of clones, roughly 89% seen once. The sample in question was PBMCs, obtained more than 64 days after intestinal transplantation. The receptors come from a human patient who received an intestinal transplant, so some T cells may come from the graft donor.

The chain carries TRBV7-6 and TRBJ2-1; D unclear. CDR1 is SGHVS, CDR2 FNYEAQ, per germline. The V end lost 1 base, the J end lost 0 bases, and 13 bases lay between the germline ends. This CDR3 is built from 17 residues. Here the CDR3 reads CASSLGSSTLSYNEQFF. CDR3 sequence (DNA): TGTGCCAGCAGCTTAGGCAGTTCTACACTCTCCTACAATGAGCAGTTCTTC.

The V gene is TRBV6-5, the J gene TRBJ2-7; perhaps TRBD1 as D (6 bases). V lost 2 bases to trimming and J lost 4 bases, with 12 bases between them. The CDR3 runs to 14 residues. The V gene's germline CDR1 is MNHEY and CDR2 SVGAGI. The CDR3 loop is CASSYRGKPYEQYF. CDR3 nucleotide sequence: TGTGCCAGCAGTTACAGGGGGAAGCCATACGAGCAGTACTTC.

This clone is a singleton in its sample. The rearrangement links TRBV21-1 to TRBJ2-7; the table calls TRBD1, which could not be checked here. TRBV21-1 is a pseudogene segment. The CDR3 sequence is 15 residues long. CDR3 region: CASSTRQGISYEQYF. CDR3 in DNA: TGTGCCAGCAGCACCCGACAGGGAATCTCCTACGAGCAGTACTTC.

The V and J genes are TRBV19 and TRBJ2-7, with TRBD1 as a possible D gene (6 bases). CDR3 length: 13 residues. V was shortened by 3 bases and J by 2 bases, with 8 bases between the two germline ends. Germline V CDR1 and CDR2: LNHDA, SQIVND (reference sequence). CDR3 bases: TGTGCCAGTAGTATGACAGGTCCCTACGAGCAGTACTTC. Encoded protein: CASSMTGPYEQYF.

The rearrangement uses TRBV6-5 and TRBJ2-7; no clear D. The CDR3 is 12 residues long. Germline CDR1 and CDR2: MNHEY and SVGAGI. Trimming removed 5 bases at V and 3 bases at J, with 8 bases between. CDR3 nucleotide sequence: TGTGCCAGCAGTCTCGACCTCTACGAGCAGTACTTC. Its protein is CASSLDLYEQYF.

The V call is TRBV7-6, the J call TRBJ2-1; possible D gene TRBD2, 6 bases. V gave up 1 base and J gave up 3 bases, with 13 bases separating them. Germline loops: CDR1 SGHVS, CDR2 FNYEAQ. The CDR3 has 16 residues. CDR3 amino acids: CASSLGWEASYNEQFF. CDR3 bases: TGTGCCAGCAGCTTAGGTTGGGAGGCCAGCTACAATGAGCAGTTCTTC. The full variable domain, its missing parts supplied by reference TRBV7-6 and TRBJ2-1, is GAGVSQSPRYKVTKRGQDVALRCDPISGHVSLYWYRQALGQGPEFLTYFNYEAQQDKSGLPNDRFSAERPEGSISTLTIQRTEQRDSAMYRCASSLGWEASYNEQFFGPGTRLTVL.

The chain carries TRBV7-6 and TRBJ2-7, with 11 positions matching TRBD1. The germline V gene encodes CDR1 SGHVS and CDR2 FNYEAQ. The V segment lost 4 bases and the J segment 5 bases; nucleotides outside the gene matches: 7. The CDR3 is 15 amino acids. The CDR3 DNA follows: TGTGCCAGCAGCTCTCAAGGACAGGGGGCGGACGAGCAGTACTTC. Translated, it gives CASSSQGQGADEQYF.

The CDR3 protein is CASSAGVRSVLNTEAFF. CDR3 DNA sequence: TGTGCCAGCAGCGCAGGGGTACGTTCCGTGCTGAACACTGAAGCTTTCTTT. The J gene is TRBJ1-1, the V gene TRBV5-5; D possibly corresponds to TRBD1 (6 bases). CDR3 length equals 17 residues. Deletions cut 4 bases from V and 0 bases from J, with 19 bases between. The germline gives CDR1 SGHKS, CDR2 YYEKEE (reference sequence).

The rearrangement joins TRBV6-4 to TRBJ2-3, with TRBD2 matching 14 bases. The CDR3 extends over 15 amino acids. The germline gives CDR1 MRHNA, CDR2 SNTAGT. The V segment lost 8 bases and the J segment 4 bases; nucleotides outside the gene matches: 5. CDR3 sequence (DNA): TGTGCCAGCTCCCCGACTAGCGGGGGGGCAGATACGCAGTATTTT. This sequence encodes CASSPTSGGADTQYF.

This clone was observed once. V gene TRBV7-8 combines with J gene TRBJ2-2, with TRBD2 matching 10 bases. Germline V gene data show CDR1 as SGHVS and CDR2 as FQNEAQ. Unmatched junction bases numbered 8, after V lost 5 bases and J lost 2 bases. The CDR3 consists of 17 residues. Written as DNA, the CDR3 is TGTGCCAGCAGCACAGATTTAGCGGGGGGTAACACCGGGGAGCTGTTTTTT. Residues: CASSTDLAGGNTGELFF.

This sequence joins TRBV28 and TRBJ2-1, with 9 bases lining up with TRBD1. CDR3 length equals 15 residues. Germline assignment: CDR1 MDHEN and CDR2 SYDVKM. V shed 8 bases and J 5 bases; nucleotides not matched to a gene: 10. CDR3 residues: CASWKWDRADNEQFF. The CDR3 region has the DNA TGTGCCAGCTGGAAATGGGACAGGGCGGACAATGAGCAGTTCTTC. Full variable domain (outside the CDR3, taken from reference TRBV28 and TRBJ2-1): DVKVTQSSRYLVKRTGEKVFLECVQDMDHENMFWYRQDPGLGLRLIYFSYDVKMKEKGDIPEGYSVSREKKERFSLILESASTNQTSMYLCASWKWDRADNEQFFGPGTRLTVL.

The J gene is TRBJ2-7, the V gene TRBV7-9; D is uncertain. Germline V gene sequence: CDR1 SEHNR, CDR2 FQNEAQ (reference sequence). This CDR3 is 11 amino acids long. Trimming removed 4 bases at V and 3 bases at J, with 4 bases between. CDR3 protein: CASSSRYEQYF. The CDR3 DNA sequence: TGTGCCAGCAGCTCTCGCTACGAGCAGTACTTC.

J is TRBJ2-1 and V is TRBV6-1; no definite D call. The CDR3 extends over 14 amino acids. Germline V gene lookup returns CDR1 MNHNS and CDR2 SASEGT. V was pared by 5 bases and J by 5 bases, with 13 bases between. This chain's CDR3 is CASSPLFQHNEQFF. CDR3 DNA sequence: TGTGCCAGCAGTCCCTTATTTCAGCACAATGAGCAGTTCTTC.

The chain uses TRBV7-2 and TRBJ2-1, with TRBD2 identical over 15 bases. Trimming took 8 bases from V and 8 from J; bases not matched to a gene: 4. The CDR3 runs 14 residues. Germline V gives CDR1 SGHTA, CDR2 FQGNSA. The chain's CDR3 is CASRGLAGGDEQFF. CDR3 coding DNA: TGTGCCAGCCGAGGACTAGCGGGGGGGGATGAGCAGTTCTTC.

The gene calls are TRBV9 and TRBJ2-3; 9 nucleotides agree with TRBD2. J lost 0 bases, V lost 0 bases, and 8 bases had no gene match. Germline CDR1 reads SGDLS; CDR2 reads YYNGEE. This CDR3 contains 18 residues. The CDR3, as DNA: TGTGCCAGCAGCGTAGGAGCGGGGGGTCTCCCTAGCACAGATACGCAGTATTTT. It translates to CASSVGAGGLPSTDTQYF.

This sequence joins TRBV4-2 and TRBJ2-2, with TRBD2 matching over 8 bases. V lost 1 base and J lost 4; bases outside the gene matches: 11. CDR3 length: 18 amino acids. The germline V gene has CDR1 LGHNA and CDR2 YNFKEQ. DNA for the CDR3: TGTGCCAGCAGCCAAGTTCCCGGGGGGGCCAAGGTCACCGGGGAGCTGTTTTTT. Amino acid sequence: CASSQVPGGAKVTGELFF.

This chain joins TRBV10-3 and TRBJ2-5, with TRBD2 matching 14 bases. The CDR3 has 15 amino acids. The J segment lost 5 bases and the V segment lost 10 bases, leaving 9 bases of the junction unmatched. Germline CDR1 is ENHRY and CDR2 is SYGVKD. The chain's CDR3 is CATQRLAGGRETQYF. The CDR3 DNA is TGTGCCACCCAGAGACTAGCGGGGGGGCGGGAGACCCAGTACTTC.

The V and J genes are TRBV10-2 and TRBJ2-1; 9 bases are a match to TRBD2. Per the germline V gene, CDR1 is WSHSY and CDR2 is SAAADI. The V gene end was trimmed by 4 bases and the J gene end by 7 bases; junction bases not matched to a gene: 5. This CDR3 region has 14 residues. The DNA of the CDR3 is TGCGCCAGCAGTGTTGGCGGGGGGGCAAATGAGCAGTTCTTC. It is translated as CASSVGGGANEQFF.

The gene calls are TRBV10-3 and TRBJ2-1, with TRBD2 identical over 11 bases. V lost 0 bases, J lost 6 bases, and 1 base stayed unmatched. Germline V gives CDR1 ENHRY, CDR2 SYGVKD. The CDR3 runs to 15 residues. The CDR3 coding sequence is TGTGCCATCAGTGAGTCTAGCGGGGGGGGCAATGAGCAGTTCTTC. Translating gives CAISESSGGGNEQFF.

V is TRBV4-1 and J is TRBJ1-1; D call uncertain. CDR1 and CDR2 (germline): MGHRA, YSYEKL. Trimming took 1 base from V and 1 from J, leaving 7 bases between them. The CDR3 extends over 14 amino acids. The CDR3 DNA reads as TGCGCCAGCAGCCAAGTTGTGGGGAACACTGAAGCTTTCTTT. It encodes CASSQVVGNTEAFF.

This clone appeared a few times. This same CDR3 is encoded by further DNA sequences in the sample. CDR3 sequence: CASSDSTSGGTDTQYF. DNA of the CDR3: TGTGCCAGCAGTGACTCGACTAGCGGGGGCACAGATACGCAGTATTTT. The chain uses TRBV6-4 and TRBJ2-3; 11 bases are shared with TRBD2. Germline V gives CDR1 MRHNA, CDR2 SNTAGT. The length of the CDR3 is 16 residues. After removal of 0 bases from V and 1 base from J, the junction contained 0 bases not matched to a gene.

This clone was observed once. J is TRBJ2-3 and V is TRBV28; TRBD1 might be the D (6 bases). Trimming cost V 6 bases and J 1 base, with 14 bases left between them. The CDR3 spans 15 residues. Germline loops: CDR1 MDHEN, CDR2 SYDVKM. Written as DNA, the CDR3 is TGTGCCAGCAGGGGGGCTGGGATCGGCACAGATACGCAGTATTTT. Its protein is CASRGAGIGTDTQYF.

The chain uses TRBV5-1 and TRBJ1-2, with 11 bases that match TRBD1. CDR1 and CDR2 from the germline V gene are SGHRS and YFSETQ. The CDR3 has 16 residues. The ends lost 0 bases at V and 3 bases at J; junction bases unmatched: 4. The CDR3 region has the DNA TGCGCCAGCAGCTTGGTGCCGGGACAGGGGGACTATGGCTACACCTTC. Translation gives CASSLVPGQGDYGYTF.

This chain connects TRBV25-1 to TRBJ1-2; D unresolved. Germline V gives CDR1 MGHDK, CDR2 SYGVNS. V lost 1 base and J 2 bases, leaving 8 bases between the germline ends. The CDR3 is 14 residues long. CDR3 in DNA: TGTGCCAGCAGTGAATTGGCGCAGAACTATGGCTACACCTTC. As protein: CASSELAQNYGYTF.

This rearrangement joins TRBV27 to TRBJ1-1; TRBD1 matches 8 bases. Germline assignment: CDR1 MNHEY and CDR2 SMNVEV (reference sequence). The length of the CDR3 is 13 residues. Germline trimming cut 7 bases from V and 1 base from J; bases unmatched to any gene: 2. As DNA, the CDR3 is TGTGCCAGCACAGACAGGGGGAACACTGAAGCTTTCTTT. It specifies CASTDRGNTEAFF.

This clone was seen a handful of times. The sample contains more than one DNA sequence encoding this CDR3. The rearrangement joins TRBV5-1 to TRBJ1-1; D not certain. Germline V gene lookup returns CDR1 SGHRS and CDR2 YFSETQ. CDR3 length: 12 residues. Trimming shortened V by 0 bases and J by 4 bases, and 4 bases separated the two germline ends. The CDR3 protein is CASSLVGTEAFF. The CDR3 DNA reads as TGCGCCAGCAGCTTGGTCGGCACTGAAGCTTTCTTT.

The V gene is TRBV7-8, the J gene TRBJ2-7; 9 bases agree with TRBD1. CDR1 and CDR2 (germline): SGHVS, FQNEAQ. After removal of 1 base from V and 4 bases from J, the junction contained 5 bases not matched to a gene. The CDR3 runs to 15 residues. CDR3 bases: TGTGCCAGCAGCTTAGATACAGGGGGCTTTTACGAGCAGTACTTC. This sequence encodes CASSLDTGGFYEQYF.

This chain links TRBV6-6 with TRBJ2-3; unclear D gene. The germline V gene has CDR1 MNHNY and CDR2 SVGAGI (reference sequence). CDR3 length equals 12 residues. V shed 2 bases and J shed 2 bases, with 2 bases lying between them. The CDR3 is CASSYHTDTQYF. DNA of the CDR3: TGTGCCAGCAGTTACCACACAGATACGCAGTATTTT.

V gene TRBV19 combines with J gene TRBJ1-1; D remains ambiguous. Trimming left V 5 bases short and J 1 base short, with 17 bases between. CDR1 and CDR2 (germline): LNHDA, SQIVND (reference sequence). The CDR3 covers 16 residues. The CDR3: CASSRLGPGKNTEAFF. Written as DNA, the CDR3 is TGTGCCAGTAGTCGTTTGGGCCCTGGAAAGAACACTGAAGCTTTCTTT. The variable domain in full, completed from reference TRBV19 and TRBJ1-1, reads DGGITQSPKYLFRKEGQNVTLSCEQNLNHDAMYWYRQDPGQGLRLIYYSQIVNDFQKGDIAEGYSVSREKKESFPLTVTSAQKNPTAFYLCASSRLGPGKNTEAFFGQGTRLTVV.

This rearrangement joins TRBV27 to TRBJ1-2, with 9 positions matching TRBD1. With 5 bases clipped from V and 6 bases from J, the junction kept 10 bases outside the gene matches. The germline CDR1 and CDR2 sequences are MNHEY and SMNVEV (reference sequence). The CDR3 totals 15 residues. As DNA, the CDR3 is TGTGCCAGCAGTGCCGAAAACAGGGGGCGGAATGGCTACACCTTC. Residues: CASSAENRGRNGYTF.

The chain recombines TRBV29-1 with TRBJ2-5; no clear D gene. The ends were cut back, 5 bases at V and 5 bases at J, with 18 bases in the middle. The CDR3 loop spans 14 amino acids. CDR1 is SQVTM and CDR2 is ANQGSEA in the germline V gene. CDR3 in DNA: TGCAGCGTTAATGGAGACCAGAACTCTGAGACCCAGTACTTC. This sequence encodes CSVNGDQNSETQYF.

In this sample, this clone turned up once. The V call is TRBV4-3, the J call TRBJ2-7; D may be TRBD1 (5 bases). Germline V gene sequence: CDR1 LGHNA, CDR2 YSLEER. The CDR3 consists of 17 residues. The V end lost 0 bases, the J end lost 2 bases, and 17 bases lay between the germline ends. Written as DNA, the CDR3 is TGCGCCAGCAGCCAAGATCGTCAGGCGGACAACACCTACGAGCAGTACTTC. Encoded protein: CASSQDRQADNTYEQYF.